Listed below are T cell receptor beta chains from one sample, sequenced in a study of follicular helper T cells after annual influenza vaccination. The assay was immunoSEQ multiplex PCR, and TCRdb's table has in-frame clones only and misses some. This sample has under 7,000 clones, with 75% to 90% found just once. Sequencing was performed on CXCR5- memory CD4+ T cells sorted from blood, taken on the day of influenza vaccination. These TCRs come from an adult who received the influenza vaccine. Both conserved end residues are part of each CDR3. D genes are given only for firm matches. The size of a clone is reported for some rows only, either as once, few or many, or as a class for expanded clones.

d_gene,j_gene,v_gene,abundance,CDR3nt,CDR3aa
NA,TRBJ2-5,TRBV10-3,NA,TGTGCCATCAGACAGGGAGAGACCCAGTACTTC,CAIRQGETQYF
TRBD1,TRBJ1-1,TRBV27,NA,TGTGCCAGCAGTTCTAGGACAGGGCGTCCTGAAGCTTTCTTT,CASSSRTGRPEAFF
NA,TRBJ2-1,TRBV5-1,once,TGCGCCAGCAGCTTGGCGGCCATCAACTACAATGAGCAGTTCTTC,CASSLAAINYNEQFF
NA,TRBJ1-1,TRBV27,NA,TGTGCCAGCAGTTTGGGTTTTGGTACTGAAGCTTTCTTT,CASSLGFGTEAFF
NA,TRBJ1-1,TRBV18,NA,TGTGCCAGCTCACCTAATTTGGCAGGGAACACTGAAGCTTTCTTT,CASSPNLAGNTEAFF
NA,TRBJ2-3,TRBV11-2,NA,TGTGCCAGCAGCTTTTACCGGACAGATACGCAGTATTTT,CASSFYRTDTQYF
NA,TRBJ2-2,TRBV29-1,few,TGCAGCGTAGGATGGACAGCTAACACCGGGGAGCTGTTTTTT,CSVGWTANTGELFF
TRBD2,TRBJ2-1,TRBV4-2,NA,TGTGCCAGCAGCCCAATAGCGGGGGGGATCAATGAGCAGTTCTTC,CASSPIAGGINEQFF
NA,TRBJ1-1,TRBV5-1,NA,TGCGCCAGCAGGGGGGAAAACACTGAAGCTTTCTTT,CASRGENTEAFF
NA,TRBJ2-6,TRBV5-1,NA,TGCGCCAGCAGCTTGGAGGGGGGCTTCTTGGCTGGGGCCAACGTCCTGACTTTC,CASSLEGGFLAGANVLTF
NA,TRBJ1-6,TRBV7-2,NA,TGTGCCAGCACCCTCCGGGACCCTTATAATTCACCCCTCCACTTT,CASTLRDPYNSPLHF
NA,TRBJ2-3,TRBV7-8,NA,TGTGCCAGCAGCTTAGGAGGAACCGATACGCAGTATTTT,CASSLGGTDTQYF
NA,TRBJ1-5,TRBV7-9,NA,TGTGCCAGCAGCTCGACTATTTGGGGCAATCAGCCCCAGCATTTT,CASSSTIWGNQPQHF
NA,TRBJ1-4,TRBV11-3,NA,TGTGCCAGCAGCAGCAGGTGGGGTGAAAAACTGTTTTTT,CASSSRWGEKLFF
NA,TRBJ2-1,TRBV18,once,TGTGCCAGCTCACCACAATCGTCCAATGAGCAGTTCTTC,CASSPQSSNEQFF
NA,TRBJ1-2,TRBV7-2,NA,TGTGCCAGCAGGACGACTGAGAACTATGGCTACACCTTC,CASRTTENYGYTF
NA,TRBJ1-4,TRBV10-1,NA,TGCGCCAGCAGTGTATCCGCGGCGGATGAAAAACTGTTTTTT,CASSVSAADEKLFF
TRBD1,TRBJ1-1,TRBV5-1,NA,TGCGCCAGCAGCCCCCCGAGACAGGGGGGGACTGAAGCTTTCTTT,CASSPPRQGGTEAFF
TRBD1,TRBJ2-2,TRBV7-2,NA,TGTGCCAGCAGAATGGGACAGGGTGACACCGGGGAGCTGTTTTTT,CASRMGQGDTGELFF
NA,TRBJ1-5,TRBV19,NA,TGTGCCAGTAGTATCCCCGGTAAGGGAACACAGCCCCAGCATTTT,CASSIPGKGTQPQHF
NA,TRBJ2-5,TRBV29-1,NA,TGCAGCCTAGTCGTGGTAGAGACCCAGTACTTC,CSLVVVETQYF
TRBD1,TRBJ1-1,TRBV7-8,NA,TGTGCCAGCAGCTGGACAGGGGGAGAAGCTTTCTTT,CASSWTGGEAFF
NA,TRBJ1-3,TRBV9,NA,TGTGCCAGCAGCGTAGTCCCGGTAACCTCTGGAAACACCATATATTTT,CASSVVPVTSGNTIYF